The clone carrying this T cell receptor (beta chain) showed up many times. Its antigen is not identified. Germline-derived CDR1 and CDR2 are SGHAT and FQNNGV. Trimming removed 6 bases from V and 6 bases from J, with 13 bases in between. The CDR3 runs to 13 residues. This entry is derived from a study of T-cell reconstitution after alpha-beta-depleted transplantation in children. Notes on the study in general: As was reported, about two months after transplant, alpha-beta T cells came from several hundred expanded graft clones. T-cell counts and diversity were attributed mostly to newly produced T cells one year after transplant. It was surviving recipient T cells and thymic progenitors that gave some patients high TCRbeta diversity at day 60.

The TCRbeta library incorporated unique molecular identifiers. TCRdb analysed the PCR reads with MiXCR anew, one entry per CDR3 protein. The sample comprises approximately 500,000 distinct CDR3 sequences, about 10% of which are singletons, and around 2% rests with the top ten. The TCR comes from a child aged 2 to 10 with inherited bone marrow failure, due to receive a stem cell transplant. Source: PBMCs, taken before TCRalphabeta/CD19-depleted stem cell transplant. The chain combines TRBV11-2 with TRBJ2-3; a possible D gene is TRBD1 (6 bases). This CDR3 is CASRQNRADTQYF. CDR3 in DNA: TGTGCCAGCAGACAAAACAGGGCGGATACGCAGTATTTT.